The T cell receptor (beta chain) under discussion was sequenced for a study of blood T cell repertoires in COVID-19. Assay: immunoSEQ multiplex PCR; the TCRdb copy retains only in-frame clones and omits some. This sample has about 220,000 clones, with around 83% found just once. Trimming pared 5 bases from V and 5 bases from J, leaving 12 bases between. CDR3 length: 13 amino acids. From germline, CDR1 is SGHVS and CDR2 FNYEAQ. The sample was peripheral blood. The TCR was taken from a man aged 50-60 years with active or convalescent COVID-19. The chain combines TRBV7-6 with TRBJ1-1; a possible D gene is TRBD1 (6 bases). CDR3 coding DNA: TGTGCCAGCAGCAGTCAAAGGGGGACTGAAGCTTTCTTT. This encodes CASSSQRGTEAFF.